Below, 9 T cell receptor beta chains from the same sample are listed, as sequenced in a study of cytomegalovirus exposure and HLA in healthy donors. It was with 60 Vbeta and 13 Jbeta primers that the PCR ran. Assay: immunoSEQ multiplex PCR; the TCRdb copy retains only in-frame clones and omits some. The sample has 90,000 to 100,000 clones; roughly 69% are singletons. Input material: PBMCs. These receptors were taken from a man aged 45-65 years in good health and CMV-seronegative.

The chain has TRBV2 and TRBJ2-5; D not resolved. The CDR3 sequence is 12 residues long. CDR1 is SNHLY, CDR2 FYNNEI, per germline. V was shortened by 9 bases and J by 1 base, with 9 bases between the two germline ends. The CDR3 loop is CASGNGQETQYF. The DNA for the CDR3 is TGTGCCAGTGGCAATGGCCAAGAGACCCAGTACTTC.

The CDR3 nucleotides read TGCGCCAGCAGTCAATCGTATGAAGGGCAGCGGGGACGCTTTAATGAGCAGTTCTTC. As protein: CASSQSYEGQRGRFNEQFF. This chain connects TRBV23-1 to TRBJ2-1, with 7 bases lining up with TRBD2. TRBV23-1 is known as an ORF, though its function is uncertain. The CDR3 spans 19 residues. The trim removed 0 bases at V and 7 bases at J, leaving 18 bases unmatched.

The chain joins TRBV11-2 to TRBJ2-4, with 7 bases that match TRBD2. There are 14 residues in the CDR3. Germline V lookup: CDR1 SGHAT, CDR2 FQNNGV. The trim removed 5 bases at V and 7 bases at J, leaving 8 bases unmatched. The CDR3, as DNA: TGTGCCAGCAGCCCCCCGGCGGGAGCCAACATTCAGTACTTC. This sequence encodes CASSPPAGANIQYF.

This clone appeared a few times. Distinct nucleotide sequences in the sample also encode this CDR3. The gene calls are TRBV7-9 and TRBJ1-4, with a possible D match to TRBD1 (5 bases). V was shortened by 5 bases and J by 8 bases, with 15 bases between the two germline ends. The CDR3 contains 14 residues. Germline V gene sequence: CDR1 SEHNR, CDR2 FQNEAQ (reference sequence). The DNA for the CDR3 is TGTGCCAGCAGCCCCGGGGGGGGTGACGAAAAACTGTTTTTT. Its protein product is CASSPGGGDEKLFF.

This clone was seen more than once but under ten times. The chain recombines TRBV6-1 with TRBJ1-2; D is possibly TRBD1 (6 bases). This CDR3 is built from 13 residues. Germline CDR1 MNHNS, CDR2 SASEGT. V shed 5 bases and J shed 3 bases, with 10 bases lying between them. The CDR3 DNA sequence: TGTGCCAGCAGTTTACAGGGCTACTATGGCTACACCTTC. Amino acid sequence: CASSLQGYYGYTF.

CDR3: CASSQDWRGGRGDTQYF. CDR3 DNA sequence: TGTGCCAGCAGCCAAGATTGGCGGGGCGGGAGGGGGGATACGCAGTATTTT. V gene TRBV4-2 combines with J gene TRBJ2-3; the match to TRBD2 covers 9 bases. The junction had 10 bases not matched to a gene; V was cut back by 0 bases and J by 6 bases. Looked up from germline, CDR1 is LGHNA and CDR2 is YNFKEQ. The CDR3 sequence is 17 residues long.

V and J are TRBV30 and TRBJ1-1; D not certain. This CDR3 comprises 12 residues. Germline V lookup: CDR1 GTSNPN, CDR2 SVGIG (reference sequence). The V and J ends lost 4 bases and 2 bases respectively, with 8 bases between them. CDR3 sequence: CAWTGRNTEAFF. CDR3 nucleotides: TGTGCCTGGACAGGTAGAAACACTGAAGCTTTCTTT.

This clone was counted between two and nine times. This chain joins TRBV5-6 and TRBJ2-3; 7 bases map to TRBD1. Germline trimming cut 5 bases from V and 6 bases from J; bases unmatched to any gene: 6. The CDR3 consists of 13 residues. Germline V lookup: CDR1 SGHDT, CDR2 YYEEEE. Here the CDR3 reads CASRFGTEDTQYF. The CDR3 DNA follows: TGTGCCAGCAGATTCGGGACAGAGGATACGCAGTATTTT.

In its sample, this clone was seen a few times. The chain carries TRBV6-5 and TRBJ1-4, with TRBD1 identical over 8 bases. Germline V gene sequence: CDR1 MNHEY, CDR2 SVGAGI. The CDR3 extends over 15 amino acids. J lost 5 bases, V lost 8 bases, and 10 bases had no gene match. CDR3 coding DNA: TGTGCCAGCCGACGAACAGGGGGAGAAAATGAAAAACTGTTTTTT. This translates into CASRRTGGENEKLFF.